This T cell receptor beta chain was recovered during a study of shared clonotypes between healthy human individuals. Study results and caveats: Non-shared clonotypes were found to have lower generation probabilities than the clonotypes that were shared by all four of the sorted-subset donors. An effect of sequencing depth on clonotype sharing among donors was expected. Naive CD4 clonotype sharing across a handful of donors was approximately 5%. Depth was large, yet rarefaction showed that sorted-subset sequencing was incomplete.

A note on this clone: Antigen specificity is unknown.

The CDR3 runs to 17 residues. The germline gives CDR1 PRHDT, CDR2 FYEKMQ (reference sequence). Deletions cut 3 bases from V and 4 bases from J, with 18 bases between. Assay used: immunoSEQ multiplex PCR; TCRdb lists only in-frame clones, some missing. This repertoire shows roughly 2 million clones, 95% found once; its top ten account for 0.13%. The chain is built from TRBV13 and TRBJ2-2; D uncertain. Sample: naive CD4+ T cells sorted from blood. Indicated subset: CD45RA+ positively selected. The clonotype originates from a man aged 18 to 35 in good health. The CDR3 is CASSFTDWVRGTGELFF. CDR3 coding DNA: TGTGCCAGCAGCTTTACCGACTGGGTTCGTGGCACCGGGGAGCTGTTTTTT.